This TCR beta chain was profiled in a study of CD8 T cells in ankylosing spondylitis. Points from the study as a whole: About 8 highly homologous variants made up a TCR beta motif that seemed to typify ankylosing spondylitis blood. Significant enrichment of disease-linked clones was reportedly seen in matched ankylosing spondylitis synovial fluid.

TCRdb reprocessed the 5' RACE reads via MiXCR and lists one record per CDR3 protein. This table holds approximately 300,000 distinct CDR3 sequences, 8% found once. The CDR3 covers 17 residues. Trimming shortened V by 2 bases and J by 0 bases, and 11 bases separated the two germline ends. Germline assignment: CDR1 SGHTA and CDR2 FQGTGA. As to this clonotype: Its specificity is not known.

V and J are TRBV7-3 and TRBJ2-6, with D tentatively TRBD1 (5 bases). Sequenced: blood, either unsorted or a sorted T cell fraction (not recorded which). The TCR comes from a male donor with ankylosing spondylitis. The CDR3 region is CASSLAGPRSGANVLTF. The CDR3 coding sequence is TGTGCCAGCAGCTTAGCAGGGCCCCGCTCTGGGGCCAACGTCCTGACTTTC.